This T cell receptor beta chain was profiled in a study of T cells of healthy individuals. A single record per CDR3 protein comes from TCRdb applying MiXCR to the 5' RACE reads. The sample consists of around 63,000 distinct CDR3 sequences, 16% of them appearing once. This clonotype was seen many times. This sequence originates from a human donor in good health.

DNA for the CDR3: TGCAGCGTTCTAGGACTAGCGGGTCTTGTCGAGCAGTACTTC. Its translation: CSVLGLAGLVEQYF. The chain is built from TRBV29-1 and TRBJ2-7; 11 bases align to TRBD2. V was clipped by 5 bases and J by 6 bases; unmatched bases: 9. The CDR3 runs 14 residues. Germline V lookup: CDR1 SQVTM, CDR2 ANQGSEA.